Listed below are T cell receptor beta chains from one sample, sequenced in a study of T cells of healthy individuals. TCRdb passed the 5' RACE reads through MiXCR, listing each CDR3 protein once. This table holds about 96,000 distinct CDR3 sequences, approximately 15% found once. The origin of the receptors is a human donor in good health. Each CDR3 is given with its conserved first and last residue. D genes are given only for firm matches. Expanded clones are given a class, and other clones once, few, many or no size at all.

clone_size d_call j_call v_call cdr3_aa cdr3_nt
few . TRBJ2-2 TRBV10-3 CAINGGLTGELFF TGTGCCATCAACGGGGGGCTCACCGGGGAGCTGTTTTTT
few . TRBJ2-3 TRBV19 CASSIDQVTDTQYF TGTGCCAGTAGTATAGACCAGGTCACAGATACGCAGTATTTT
. TRBD2 TRBJ2-7 TRBV6-6 CASSPIVRQTSGRRYEQYF TGTGCCAGCAGCCCCATTGTTCGACAGACTAGCGGGAGGAGGTACGAGCAGTACTTC
few . TRBJ2-7 TRBV4-1 CASSQVGAGASSYEQYF TGCGCCAGCAGCCAAGTCGGTGCGGGGGCGAGCTCCTACGAGCAGTACTTC
many . TRBJ2-5 TRBV29-1 CSVVPRLEVETQYF TGCAGCGTTGTTCCTCGACTAGAGGTAGAGACCCAGTACTTC
. TRBD1 TRBJ2-3 TRBV19 CASSDRAGQGLDTQYF TGTGCCAGTAGTGACCGTGCGGGACAGGGTTTAGATACGCAGTATTTT
. . TRBJ2-6 TRBV5-6 CASSLADGLTF TGTGCCAGCAGCTTGGCGGATGGCCTGACTTTC
many . TRBJ1-1 TRBV4-3 CASSQDLEGHGAFF TGCGCCAGCAGCCAAGATCTGGAGGGTCATGGGGCTTTCTTT
. . TRBJ2-4 TRBV24-1 CATSDLLGGEGSAKNIQYF TGTGCCACCAGTGATTTGTTGGGAGGAGAGGGGTCGGCCAAAAACATTCAGTACTTC
. . TRBJ1-2 TRBV21-1 CASSKAQEDYGYTF TGTGCCAGCAGCAAAGCTCAAGAGGACTATGGCTACACCTTC
. . TRBJ1-4 TRBV12-3/TRBV12-4 CASSLTGGGEKLFF TGTGCCAGCAGTTTAACGGGGGGCGGTGAAAAACTGTTTTTT
. . TRBJ1-1 TRBV2 CASSWRISGVRDTEAFF TGTGCCAGCAGTTGGAGAATTTCTGGGGTCCGCGACACTGAAGCTTTCTTT
once . TRBJ2-7 TRBV4-2 CASSQGPGGNEQYF TGTGCCAGCAGCCAAGGGCCAGGCGGAAACGAGCAGTACTTC
. TRBD2 TRBJ2-2 TRBV19 CASSPRGGRTGELFF TGTGCCAGTAGTCCTCGGGGGGGCCGGACCGGGGAGCTGTTTTTT
. . TRBJ1-1 TRBV6-6 CASSYGFGGSDTEAFF TGTGCCAGCAGTTACGGTTTTGGGGGGTCGGACACTGAAGCTTTCTTT
. . TRBJ2-7 TRBV27 CASSPTGRPDEQYF TGTGCCAGCAGTCCGACGGGACGACCAGACGAGCAGTACTTC
. . TRBJ2-7 TRBV7-2 CASSSGQGYYEQYF TGTGCCAGCAGCTCCGGACAAGGTTACTACGAGCAGTACTTC
. TRBD2 TRBJ2-3 TRBV7-9 CASSESGRATDTQYF TGTGCCAGCAGCGAAAGCGGGAGAGCCACAGATACGCAGTATTTT
few . TRBJ2-5 TRBV7-9 CASSSIETQYF TGTGCCAGCAGCTCAATAGAGACCCAGTACTTC
. . TRBJ2-3 TRBV3-1 CASSQGPVGTQYF TGTGCCAGCAGCCAAGGGCCCGTCGGTACGCAGTATTTT
. TRBD1 TRBJ1-5 TRBV7-9 CASSLGDSGGGNQPQHF TGTGCCAGCAGCTTGGGGGACAGCGGGGGTGGCAATCAGCCCCAGCATTTT
few TRBD2 TRBJ2-3 TRBV6-2/TRBV6-3 CASREGLAGGDTQYF TGTGCCAGCAGGGAAGGACTAGCGGGAGGAGATACGCAGTATTTT
few . TRBJ2-2 TRBV2 CASSEDESPGELFF TGTGCCAGCAGTGAGGACGAAAGCCCCGGGGAGCTGTTTTTT
. . TRBJ1-6 TRBV6-5 CASSYGNPTALHF TGTGCCAGCAGTTACGGAAATCCGACGGCCCTCCACTTT
many . TRBJ1-1 TRBV28 CASSLWYRNTEAFF TGTGCCAGCAGTTTATGGTACAGGAACACTGAAGCTTTCTTT
many . TRBJ2-5 TRBV3-1 CASSQGAQSLQETQYF TGTGCCAGCAGCCAAGGGGCTCAGTCCCTCCAAGAGACCCAGTACTTC
few . TRBJ1-3 TRBV7-2 CASSREYFGNTIYF TGTGCCAGCAGCCGGGAGTACTTTGGAAACACCATATATTTT
few . TRBJ1-2 TRBV7-9 CASSSRKTGHYGYTF TGTGCCAGCAGCTCTAGAAAAACAGGGCACTATGGCTACACCTTC
many TRBD2 TRBJ2-3 TRBV27 CASSSLAGGLDTQYF TGTGCCAGCAGTTCTCTAGCGGGAGGGCTGGATACGCAGTATTTT
many TRBD1 TRBJ1-4 TRBV28 CASSLGTAGTNEKLFF TGTGCCAGCAGTTTGGGGACAGCCGGAACTAATGAAAAACTGTTTTTT
. TRBD1 TRBJ1-4 TRBV7-8 CASSLEAGGYSTNEKLFF TGTGCCAGCAGCTTAGAGGCAGGGGGCTACTCAACTAATGAAAAACTGTTTTTT
. TRBD2 TRBJ2-3 TRBV28 CASSSLLAGVDTQYF TGTGCCAGCAGTTCACTACTAGCGGGAGTAGATACGCAGTATTTT
few . TRBJ2-7 TRBV6-1 CASSQYEQYF TGTGCCAGCAGTCAGTACGAGCAGTACTTC
. TRBD2 TRBJ2-1 TRBV7-9 CASSLPGLAGNNEQFF TGTGCCAGCAGCTTACCGGGACTAGCGGGAAACAATGAGCAGTTCTTC
. TRBD1 TRBJ1-2 TRBV10-3 CAISKGQDYGYTF TGTGCCATCAGTAAGGGACAGGACTATGGCTACACCTTC
. TRBD1 TRBJ2-7 TRBV4-2 CASSQRDQGARDEQYF TGTGCCAGCAGCCAACGAGACCAGGGGGCGCGGGACGAGCAGTACTTC
few . TRBJ2-3 TRBV5-5 CASTKGTDTQYF TGTGCCAGCACGAAGGGGACAGATACGCAGTATTTT
few . TRBJ1-1 TRBV4-1 CASSRIHDLNTEAFF TGCGCCAGCAGCCGGATCCATGATTTGAACACTGAAGCTTTCTTT
many . TRBJ1-5 TRBV28 CASSDLGYSNQPQHF TGTGCCAGCAGTGACCTGGGGTATAGCAATCAGCCCCAGCATTTT
few . TRBJ2-1 TRBV7-2 CASSLGGGGSTEQFF TGTGCCAGCAGCCTAGGGGGTGGCGGGAGTACTGAGCAGTTCTTC
few TRBD1 TRBJ2-2 TRBV28 CASSSDRGRGTGELFF TGTGCCAGCAGTTCCGACAGGGGGCGGGGAACCGGGGAGCTGTTTTTT
. . TRBJ1-1 TRBV20-1 CSAREEGWDAFF TGCAGTGCTAGAGAAGAGGGTTGGGACGCTTTCTTT
. . TRBJ2-2 TRBV6-5 CASSYTPANTGELFF TGTGCCAGCAGTTACACCCCCGCGAACACCGGGGAGCTGTTTTTT
. TRBD1 TRBJ2-2 TRBV6-2/TRBV6-3 CASSYNRGGTGELFF TGTGCCAGCAGTTATAACAGGGGCGGCACCGGGGAGCTGTTTTTT
. TRBD1 TRBJ1-4 TRBV7-2 CASSSGGQGGEKLFF TGTGCCAGCAGCTCCGGGGGACAGGGAGGAGAAAAACTGTTTTTT
few . TRBJ2-1 TRBV4-2 CASSQDLPEQFF TGTGCCAGCAGCCAAGATCTGCCTGAGCAGTTCTTC
many . TRBJ1-4 TRBV7-9 CASSLSPTNEKLFF TGTGCCAGCAGCTTGTCCCCAACTAATGAAAAACTGTTTTTT
. . TRBJ2-1 TRBV5-1 CASSIGNFNEQFF TGCGCCAGCAGCATCGGGAATTTCAATGAGCAGTTCTTC
. TRBD2 TRBJ2-1 TRBV14 CASSGSTSGRSYNEQFF TGTGCCAGCAGCGGATCGACTAGCGGGCGATCCTACAATGAGCAGTTCTTC
few TRBD2 TRBJ2-7 TRBV20-1 CSARPLTSGRFEEQYF TGCAGTGCTAGGCCCCTGACTAGCGGGAGGTTCGAGGAGCAGTACTTC
. . TRBJ2-7 TRBV21-1 CASSKKGSGNPSYEQYF TGTGCCAGCAGCAAAAAGGGGAGCGGGAACCCCTCCTACGAGCAGTACTTC
. TRBD2 TRBJ2-3 TRBV20-1 CSARTSGRTDTQYF TGCAGTGCTCGGACTAGCGGTCGCACAGATACGCAGTATTTT